The rows below give T cell receptor beta chains drawn from one sample of a study of patients and donors after allogeneic stem cell transplantation. Via MiXCR, TCRdb re-called the RT-PCR reads, giving one row per CDR3 protein. This sample has about 90,000 distinct CDR3 sequences, with approximately 49% found just once. Sequenced material: blood, either unsorted or a sorted T cell fraction (not recorded which). These receptors all stem from a human donor who was either an allogeneic HSCT recipient or a stem cell or donor lymphocyte infusion donor (not recorded which). It is not recorded whose cells these are; they may come from a transplant donor. CDR3s include the opening cysteine and the closing phenylalanine or tryptophan. The D gene is left open where the match is weak. Clone size appears in some rows only: once, few, many, or a class for an expanded clone.

J | size | D | V | DNA | CDR3
TRBJ1-1 | - | TRBD1 | TRBV12-3/TRBV12-4 | TGTGCCAGCAGTCCTGGGGGGGGACAGAAATTTTACACTGAAGCTTTCTTT | CASSPGGGQKFYTEAFF
TRBJ1-5 | - | - | TRBV12-3/TRBV12-4 | TGTGCCAGCAGTTCCGGTCCAGGGTACAATCAGCCCCAGCATTTT | CASSSGPGYNQPQHF
TRBJ1-5 | few | - | TRBV6-5 | TGTGCCAGCAGCTCCACTACAGAATTCAATCAGCCCCAGCATTTT | CASSSTTEFNQPQHF
TRBJ1-3 | - | - | TRBV12-3/TRBV12-4 | TGTGCCAGCAGACCGGCGGCCTCTGGAAACACCATATATTTT | CASRPAASGNTIYF
TRBJ1-1 | - | - | TRBV11-2 | TGTGCCAGCAGCTTAGGCCTTGGGGACACTGAAGCTTTCTTT | CASSLGLGDTEAFF
TRBJ1-3 | few | TRBD1 | TRBV18 | TGTGCCAGCTCACTCGGACAGGGCGCTGGAAACACCATATATTTT | CASSLGQGAGNTIYF
TRBJ1-1 | few | - | TRBV20-1 | TGCAGTGCTAGCCCCCTGACTGAAATGAACACTGAAGCTTTCTTT | CSASPLTEMNTEAFF
TRBJ1-2 | - | TRBD1 | TRBV29-1 | TGCAGCGTTCCGGACAGGGCCAATGGCTACACCTTC | CSVPDRANGYTF
TRBJ2-5 | - | - | TRBV3-1 | TGTGCCAGCAGCCGTTACGTGGGAGAGACCCAGTACTTC | CASSRYVGETQYF
TRBJ1-1 | - | - | TRBV7-2 | TGTGCCAGCAGCGCCAGCCCGGGACGCACTGAAGCTTTCTTT | CASSASPGRTEAFF
TRBJ1-3 | - | TRBD1 | TRBV6-5 | TGTGCCAGCAGTTACTCGGTCAAGGGGGCATTTGGAAACACCATATATTTT | CASSYSVKGAFGNTIYF
TRBJ1-2 | few | - | TRBV11-2 | TGTGCCAGCAGCACCTGGACCGAGAACTATGGCTACACCTTC | CASSTWTENYGYTF
TRBJ2-1 | - | - | TRBV12-3/TRBV12-4 | TGTGCCAGCCGCGCCCTGAGGGATGAGCAGTTCTTC | CASRALRDEQFF
TRBJ1-1 | few | - | TRBV5-1 | TGCGCCAGCAGCAGCCCCGGCGTGAACACTGAAGCTTTCTTT | CASSSPGVNTEAFF
TRBJ1-5 | - | TRBD1 | TRBV6-2/TRBV6-3 | TGTGCCAGCAGTTACCGACAGGGGTTAGGAAATCAGCCCCAGCATTTT | CASSYRQGLGNQPQHF
TRBJ2-7 | - | TRBD2 | TRBV6-2/TRBV6-3 | TGTGCCAGCAGGGGACCGGGACTAGCGGGAAGGGAGCAGTACTTC | CASRGPGLAGREQYF